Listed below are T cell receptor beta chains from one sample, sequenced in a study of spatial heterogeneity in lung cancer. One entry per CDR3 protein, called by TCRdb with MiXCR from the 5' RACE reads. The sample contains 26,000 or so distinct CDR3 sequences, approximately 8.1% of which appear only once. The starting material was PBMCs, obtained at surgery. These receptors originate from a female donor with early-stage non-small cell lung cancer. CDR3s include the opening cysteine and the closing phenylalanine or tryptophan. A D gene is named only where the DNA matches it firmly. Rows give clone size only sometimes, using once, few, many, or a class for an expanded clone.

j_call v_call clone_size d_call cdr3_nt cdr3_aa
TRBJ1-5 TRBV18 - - TGTGCCAGCTCCATCTCGGGCTCAAATCAGCCCCAGCATTTT CASSISGSNQPQHF
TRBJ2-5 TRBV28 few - TGTGCCAGCATCCTCCAAGAGACCCAGTACTTC CASILQETQYF
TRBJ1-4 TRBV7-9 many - TGTGCCAGCAGGTCAAACAGGAGATCTAATGAAAAACTGTTTTTT CASRSNRRSNEKLFF
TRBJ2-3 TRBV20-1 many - TGCAGTGCTAGAGAATGGAGGACGAACAGGCGACGCACAGATACGCAGTATTTT CSAREWRTNRRRTDTQYF
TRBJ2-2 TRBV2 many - TGTGCCAGCAGTGTTAATGCCAACACCGGGGAGCTGTTTTTT CASSVNANTGELFF
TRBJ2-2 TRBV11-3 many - TGTGCCAGCAGCTTAGGGGGGAACACCGGGGAGCTGTTTTTT CASSLGGNTGELFF
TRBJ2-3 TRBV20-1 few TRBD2 TGCAGTGCTAGAGATTGGCGGGAGGGTGATACGCAGTATTTT CSARDWREGDTQYF
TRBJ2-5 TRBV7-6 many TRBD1 TGTGCCAGCAGCTTAACAGTGGCGGGACAGGGGCGGCGTGGGGAGACCCAGTACTTC CASSLTVAGQGRRGETQYF
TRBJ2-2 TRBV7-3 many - TGTGCCAGCAGCTTAGTCCGGTCCGGCGGGGAGCTGTTTTTT CASSLVRSGGELFF
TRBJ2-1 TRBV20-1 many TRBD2 TGCAGTGCTATCCTAGCGGGAGTTGAGCAGTTCTTC CSAILAGVEQFF
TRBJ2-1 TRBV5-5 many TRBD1 TGTGCCAGCAGCCAGAGGACAGGGGGCCACAATGAGCAGTTCTTC CASSQRTGGHNEQFF
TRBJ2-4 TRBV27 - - TGTGCCAGCAGTTCCCGGGCCAAAAACATTCAGTACTTC CASSSRAKNIQYF
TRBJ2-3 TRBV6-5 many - TGTGCCAGCAGCTACTGGAGACCCCCAGATACGCAGTATTTT CASSYWRPPDTQYF
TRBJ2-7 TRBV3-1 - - TGTGCCAGCAGCCAAGGACGGGGAGGCGAGCAGTACTTC CASSQGRGGEQYF
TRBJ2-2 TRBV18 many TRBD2 TGTGCCAGCTCACTAGCGGGGAGAGAGAACACCGGGGAGCTGTTTTTT CASSLAGRENTGELFF
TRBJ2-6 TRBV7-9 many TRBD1 TGTGCCAGCAGCTCAACAGGGGTGGGGAGGGCCAACGTCCTGACTTTC CASSSTGVGRANVLTF
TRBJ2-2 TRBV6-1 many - TGTGCCAGCAGTGACAGGGTTTGGTACACCGGGGAGCTGTTTTTT CASSDRVWYTGELFF
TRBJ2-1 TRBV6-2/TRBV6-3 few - TGTGCCAGCAGTTACGGGACAAGGGTCAATGAGCAGTTCTTC CASSYGTRVNEQFF
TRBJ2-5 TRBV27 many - TGTGCCAGCAGACGGACGGCTACGCAAGAGACCCAGTACTTC CASRRTATQETQYF
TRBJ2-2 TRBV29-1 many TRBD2 TGCAGCGTTCGGACTAGCGGGCAAGGCGGGGAGCTGTTTTTT CSVRTSGQGGELFF
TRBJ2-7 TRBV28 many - TGTGCCAGCAGTTTCAGGAGCTCCTACGAGCAGTACTTC CASSFRSSYEQYF
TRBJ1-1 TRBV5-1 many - TGCGCCAGCAGCCTATCGGGACACGCCAGGAACACTGAAGCTTTCTTT CASSLSGHARNTEAFF
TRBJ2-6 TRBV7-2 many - TGTGCCACAAGTTTAGCCCCTATTCAAACAGGAGCCTCTGGGGCCAACGTCCTGACTTTC CATSLAPIQTGASGANVLTF
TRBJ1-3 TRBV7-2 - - TGTGCCAGCAGCTTTTCGATTGGGGGGCGGGACACCATATATTTT CASSFSIGGRDTIYF
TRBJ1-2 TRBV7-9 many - TGTGCCAGCAGCCGTCGACAGGCCACAAGGGGCTACACCTTC CASSRRQATRGYTF
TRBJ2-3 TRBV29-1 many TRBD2 TGCAGCGTTAAGCGCGGGAGTGGAACAGATACGCAGTATTTT CSVKRGSGTDTQYF
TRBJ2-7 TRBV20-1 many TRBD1 TGCAGTGCTCCCCGGGGGTGGACAGGGGATTTAGTCGAGCAGTACTTC CSAPRGWTGDLVEQYF
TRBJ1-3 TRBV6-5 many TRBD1 TGTGCCAGCAGCACACAGGGGGCTTATGGAAACACCATATATTTT CASSTQGAYGNTIYF
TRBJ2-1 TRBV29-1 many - TGCAGCGTTGAAGGGCCAGGGACTGTCTTC CSVEGPGTVF
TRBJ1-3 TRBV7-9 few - TGTGCCAGCAGCCTAGGGGTGACAGTCTCTGGAAACACCATATATTTT CASSLGVTVSGNTIYF
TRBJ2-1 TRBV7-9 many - TGTGCCAGCAGCAAATACAGGGTTAATGAGCAGTTCTTC CASSKYRVNEQFF
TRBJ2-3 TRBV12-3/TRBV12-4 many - TGTGCCAGCAGTTTACCTGACAGCACAGATACGCAGTATTTT CASSLPDSTDTQYF
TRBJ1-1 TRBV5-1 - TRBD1 TGCGCCAGCAGCTTGTTGACAGGGACTAACACTGAAGCTTTCTTT CASSLLTGTNTEAFF
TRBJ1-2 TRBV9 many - TGTGCCAGCAGCGTAGGATCAGCAGTCCTCTCCTATGGCTACACCTTC CASSVGSAVLSYGYTF
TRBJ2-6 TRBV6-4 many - TGTGCCAGCAGTGACTCGGAGGCTGGGGCCAACGTCCTGACTTTC CASSDSEAGANVLTF
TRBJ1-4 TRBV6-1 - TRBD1 TGTGCCAGCAGTGAAAGGGGACAGGGGAATGAAAAACTGTTTTTT CASSERGQGNEKLFF
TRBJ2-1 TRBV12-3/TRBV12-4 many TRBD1 TGTGCCACCTGGACTCCGGGACAGGGGCCGCGGGAGCAGTTCTTC CATWTPGQGPREQFF
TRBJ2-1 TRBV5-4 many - TGTGCCAGCAGCAAAGGGGCCCCCACGAGTGAGCAGTTCTTC CASSKGAPTSEQFF
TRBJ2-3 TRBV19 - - TGTGCCAGTAGTGACGGGAGCAGTGAAGATACGCAGTATTTT CASSDGSSEDTQYF
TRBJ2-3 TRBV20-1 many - TGCAGTGCTGGGGGACGGGAGTTCGGCACAGATACGCAGTATTTT CSAGGREFGTDTQYF
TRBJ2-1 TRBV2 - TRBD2 TGTGCCCGCAGATCGGGAGCGGGAGCTTACAATGAGCAGTTCTTC CARRSGAGAYNEQFF
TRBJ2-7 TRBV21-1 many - TGTGCCAGCAGCAAAGCCCGACCGCCGATTCCTCCCTACGAGCAGTACTTC CASSKARPPIPPYEQYF
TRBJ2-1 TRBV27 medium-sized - TGTGCCAGCCGACGTTACCGAGATGAGCAGTTCTTC CASRRYRDEQFF
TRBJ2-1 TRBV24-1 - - TGTGCCACCAGTGATTTGGGCAGGATGACTATCAATGAGCAGTTCTTC CATSDLGRMTINEQFF
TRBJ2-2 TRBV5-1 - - TGCGCCAGCAGCGTGGGACTTACTACCGGGGAGCTGTTTTTT CASSVGLTTGELFF
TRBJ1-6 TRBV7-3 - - TGTGCCAGCAGCTCATCACACAGGGAGAATTCACCCCTCCACTTT CASSSSHRENSPLHF